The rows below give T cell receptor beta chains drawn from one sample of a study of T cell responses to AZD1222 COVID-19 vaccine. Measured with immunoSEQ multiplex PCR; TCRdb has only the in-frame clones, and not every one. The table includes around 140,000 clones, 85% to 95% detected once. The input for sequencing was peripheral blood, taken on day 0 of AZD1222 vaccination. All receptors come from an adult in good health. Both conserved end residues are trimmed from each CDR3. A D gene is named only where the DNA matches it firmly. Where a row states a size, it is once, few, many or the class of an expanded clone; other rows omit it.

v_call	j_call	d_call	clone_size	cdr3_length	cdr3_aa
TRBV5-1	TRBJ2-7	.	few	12	ASSLAGVRYEQY
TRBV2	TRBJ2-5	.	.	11	ASRAGEQETQY
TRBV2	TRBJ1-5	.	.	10	ASSGYNQPQH
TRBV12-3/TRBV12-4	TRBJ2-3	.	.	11	ASSLRDADTQY
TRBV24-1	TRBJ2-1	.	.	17	ATSVGGRETRVLPNEQF
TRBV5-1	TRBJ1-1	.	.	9	ASSLEGGAF
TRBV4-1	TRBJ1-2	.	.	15	ASSQDLRGGVGYGYT
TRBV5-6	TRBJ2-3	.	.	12	ASSPVLRVDTQY
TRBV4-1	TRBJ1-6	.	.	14	ASSQDVRVYNSPLH
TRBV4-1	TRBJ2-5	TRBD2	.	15	ASSQVPSGRARETQY
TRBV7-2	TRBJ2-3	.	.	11	ASTLTRTDTQY
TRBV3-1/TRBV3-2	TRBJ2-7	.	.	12	ASSPRDGSYEQY
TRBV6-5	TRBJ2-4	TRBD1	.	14	ASSYDRGHSRDIQY
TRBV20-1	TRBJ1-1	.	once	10	SASTQNTEAF
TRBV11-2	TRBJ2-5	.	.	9	ASSLGETQY
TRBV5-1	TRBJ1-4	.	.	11	ASSLGLYEKLF
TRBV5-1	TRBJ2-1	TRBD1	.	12	ASSATGAYNEQF
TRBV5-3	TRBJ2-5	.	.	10	ARSLADETQY
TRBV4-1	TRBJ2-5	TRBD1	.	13	ASSQDRGQQETQY
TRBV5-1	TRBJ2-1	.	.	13	ASSLEGPRLDEQF
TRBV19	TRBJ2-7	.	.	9	ASSIGGEQY
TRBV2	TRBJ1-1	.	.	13	ASNQRGPRDTEAF
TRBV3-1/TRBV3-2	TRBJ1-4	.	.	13	ASSQDRATNEKLF
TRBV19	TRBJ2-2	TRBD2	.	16	ASSTLSGRASGTGELF
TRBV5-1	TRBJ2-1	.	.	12	ASSPGTYYNEQF
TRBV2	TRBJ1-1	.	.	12	ASSELTVNTEAF
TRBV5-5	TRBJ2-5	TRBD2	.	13	ASSWRGLAGETQY
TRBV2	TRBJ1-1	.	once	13	ASSEVLSALDEAF
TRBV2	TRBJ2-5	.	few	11	ASSEDHSETQY
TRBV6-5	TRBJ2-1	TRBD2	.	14	ASSYIAGASYNEQF
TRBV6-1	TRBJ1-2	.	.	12	ASSDPGTNYGYT
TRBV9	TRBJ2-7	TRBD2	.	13	ASSVLAGDTHEQY
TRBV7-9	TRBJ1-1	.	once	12	ASSFSGRDTEAF
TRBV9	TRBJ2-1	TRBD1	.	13	ASSARDRVYNEQF
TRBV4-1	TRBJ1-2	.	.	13	ASSQEGGINYGYT
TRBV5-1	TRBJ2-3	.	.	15	ASSAVPPGGGTDTQY
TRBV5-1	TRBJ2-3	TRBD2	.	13	ASSTASGSSDTQY
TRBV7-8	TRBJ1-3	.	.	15	ASSLGGTGNPGNTIY
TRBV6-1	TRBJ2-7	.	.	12	ASSEAPPEMEQY
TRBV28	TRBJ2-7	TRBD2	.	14	ASSGGLAGGPSEQY
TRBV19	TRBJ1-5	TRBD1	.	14	ASSLRGQGPGQPQH
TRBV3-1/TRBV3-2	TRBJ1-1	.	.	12	ASSQGRLDTEAF
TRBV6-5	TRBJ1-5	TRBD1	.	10	ATGTGGQPQH
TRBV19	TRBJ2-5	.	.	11	ASSRQVLETQY
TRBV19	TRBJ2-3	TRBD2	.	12	ASTTSGLTDTQY
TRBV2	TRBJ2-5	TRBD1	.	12	ASRMGQGQETQY
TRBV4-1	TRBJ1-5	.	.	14	ASSPGSGRDNQPQH
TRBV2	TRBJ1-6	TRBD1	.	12	ASTRDRDPSPLH
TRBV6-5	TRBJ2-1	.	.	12	VSQGGGSYNEQF
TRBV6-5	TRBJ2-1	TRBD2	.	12	ASSSTSGHNEQF
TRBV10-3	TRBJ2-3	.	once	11	ATRQLASGTQY
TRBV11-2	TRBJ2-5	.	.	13	ASSLDSLGLETQY